The clone carrying this TCR beta chain was counted ten times or more. Ophthalmopathy cases showed moderate-to-severe activity, scoring CAS ≥3 and NOSPECS ≥4, with duration under 3 months. What supplied the PBMCs was more than 7.5 ml of fresh peripheral blood. The length of the CDR3 is 16 residues. CDR1 is MRHNA and CDR2 is SNTAGT in the germline V gene. V was shortened by 8 bases and J by 8 bases, with 22 bases between the two germline ends. The data derive from a study of Graves' ophthalmopathy and Graves' hyperthyroidism. Study-level information: Blood was drawn at initial diagnosis, before any treatment.

RNA transcripts were the template, and TCR beta CDR3 regions were amplified from them. Following a first-round RT-PCR that used HTBI primers, a second-round multiplex PCR was carried out. In TCRdb, the multiplex PCR reads were re-called with MiXCR into one record per CDR3 protein. The data hold about 660,000 distinct CDR3 sequences, with about two fifths observed a single time. This clonotype was obtained from an adult man with Graves' ophthalmopathy. V gene TRBV6-4 combines with J gene TRBJ1-6, with TRBD1 as a possible D gene (5 bases). Sequenced material: peripheral blood. The chain's CDR3 is CASRRRGEAWDSPLHF. Here the CDR3 DNA reads TGTGCCAGCCGACGAAGGGGAGAGGCCTGGGATTCACCCCTCCACTTT.